The rows below give T cell receptor beta chains drawn from one sample of a study of shared clonotypes between healthy human individuals. Measured with immunoSEQ multiplex PCR; TCRdb has only the in-frame clones, and not every one. Seen here are around 990,000 clones, roughly 80% observed once, and the top ten hold over 0.8%. Sequencing was done on a sample of memory CD4+ T cells from PBMCs. The receptor source for this set is a young man in good health. Some clones in this sample may be carry-over from other donors' samples. CDR3s leave out the opening cysteine and the closing phenylalanine or tryptophan. Fields, in order: J gene, D gene, clone size, V gene, CDR3 protein. A D gene is named only where the DNA matches it firmly. Size is stated for part of the rows, as once, few or many counts, or as a class when the clone is expanded.

TRBJ2-3 | - | - | TRBV7-2 | ASSRRRSGATTDTQY
- | TRBD1 | - | TRBV4-2 | ASSQGRGPTYEQY
TRBJ2-5 | TRBD1 | - | TRBV5-4 | ASSFRDRDQETQY
TRBJ2-7 | - | - | TRBV28 | ASSLGGTPLVEQY
TRBJ1-5 | - | - | TRBV6-1 | ASSDIPDQPQH
TRBJ2-5 | - | - | TRBV5-4 | ASSARERRETQY
TRBJ1-2 | - | - | TRBV15 | ATSRDLGLKGYT
TRBJ1-1 | - | - | TRBV6-1 | ASSEAPDGSQF
TRBJ2-7 | - | - | TRBV19 | ASSIRTTSEQY
TRBJ1-2 | TRBD1 | - | TRBV6-1 | ASTKTGKGYT
TRBJ2-6 | TRBD1 | - | TRBV2 | ASNRDRVPGANVLT
TRBJ2-2 | TRBD1 | - | TRBV7-9 | ASSRDRVNTGELF
TRBJ2-3 | TRBD2 | - | TRBV5-1 | ASSFGGTSTDTQY
TRBJ1-2 | - | - | TRBV28 | ASRGGEFSNYGYT
TRBJ2-1 | - | - | TRBV7-9 | ASSPNRWQYNEQF
TRBJ2-3 | TRBD1 | few | TRBV6-5 | ASSTRDSWDTQY
TRBJ2-6 | - | few | TRBV7-2 | ASSPEVERGANVLT
TRBJ2-5 | - | - | TRBV5-4 | ASSWGGQVIDQY
TRBJ2-7 | - | - | TRBV28 | ASHTQGDPYEQY
TRBJ1-2 | - | - | TRBV28 | ASSIKTEGYT
TRBJ1-1 | - | - | TRBV5-1 | ASSLEMGGITEAF
TRBJ1-2 | - | - | TRBV2 | ASSELLGNYGYT
TRBJ2-5 | TRBD2 | - | TRBV10-3 | AISESVSGSRETQY
TRBJ2-6 | - | few | TRBV5-1 | ASSPSRGSGANVLT
TRBJ1-3 | TRBD1 | many | TRBV28 | ASSPGTVTRNTIY
TRBJ2-7 | - | - | TRBV5-4 | ASSSTRGSGYEQY
TRBJ1-2 | - | - | TRBV7-9 | ASGSDSDEGYGYT
TRBJ2-1 | TRBD2 | - | TRBV28 | ASRGLAGYNEQF
TRBJ1-2 | - | few | TRBV30 | AWRWEGIRGYT
TRBJ2-1 | TRBD2 | - | TRBV7-9 | ASSLGLAGYEQF
TRBJ1-1 | TRBD1 | few | TRBV6-1 | ASSDRENTEAF
TRBJ2-3 | - | - | TRBV7-2 | ASSLYSTSTDTQY
TRBJ2-7 | - | - | TRBV6-6 | ASRGTQTYEQY
TRBJ1-2 | - | - | TRBV28 | ASHQDNNYGYT
TRBJ2-6 | - | - | TRBV11-2 | ASSHPGSGANVLT
TRBJ1-2 | - | - | TRBV21-1 | ASSEYYREVTNGYT
TRBJ1-5 | - | few | TRBV6-1 | ASSLQGNQPQH
TRBJ1-1 | - | - | TRBV27 | ASRPHGPGVGAF
TRBJ1-1 | - | few | TRBV19 | ASSKQHTEAF
TRBJ1-2 | TRBD1 | many | TRBV29-1 | SVSTGSGYGYT
TRBJ2-6 | - | once | TRBV18 | ASSLDSSGANVLT
TRBJ2-5 | - | - | TRBV10-3 | AISARAQETQY
TRBJ2-7 | - | - | TRBV5-1 | ASSLVMGPEQY
TRBJ2-1 | TRBD2 | - | TRBV28 | ASSIPGTSGQF
TRBJ1-3 | - | - | TRBV9 | ASSVGWVISGNTIY
TRBJ2-7 | - | - | TRBV7-6 | ASSLDGGTPYEQY
TRBJ1-1 | - | few | TRBV28 | ASSLTAANTEAF
TRBJ1-5 | - | - | TRBV21-1 | ASSKFGRGNSNQPQH
TRBJ2-7 | - | - | TRBV19 | ASSISSWGSHYEQY
TRBJ2-7 | TRBD1 | - | TRBV28 | AARTGGFREQY
TRBJ2-7 | - | - | TRBV6-6 | ASARLGDAYEQY
TRBJ2-1 | TRBD2 | once | TRBV4-1 | ASSQATLAGTYNEQF
TRBJ2-4 | TRBD2 | - | TRBV19 | ASSIDGGTSSALAKNIQY
TRBJ2-7 | TRBD1 | - | TRBV19 | ASSQSGGWEQY
TRBJ2-7 | - | - | TRBV18 | ASSPPSGRGGREQY